This note documents a single T cell receptor beta chain sequence. Its cognate antigen is unknown. This sample is drawn from a study of T cell responses to AZD1222 COVID-19 vaccine. General study results and limits: As reported, nearly half of all spike-specific TCRs target variant regions that are unmutated. Following two doses of AZD1222, Spike-specific TCR breadth and depth rose.

The assay was immunoSEQ multiplex PCR, and TCRdb's table has in-frame clones only and misses some. The data contain 150,000 to 200,000 clones, around 94% of them singletons. The CDR3 consists of 15 residues. Germline V lookup: CDR1 MDHEN, CDR2 SYDVKM. The germline V and J ends were trimmed by 5 bases and 0 bases, with 8 bases remaining between them. This TCR came from an adult who received the AZD1222 COVID-19 vaccine. The V gene is TRBV28, the J gene TRBJ2-6, with D unclear. Specimen: peripheral blood, collected 28 days after the second AZD1222 dose. CDR3 sequence (DNA): TGTGCCAGCAGTCCCGTTTCCTCTGGGGCCAACGTCCTGACTTTC. It specifies CASSPVSSGANVLTF. The full variable domain, rest sourced from reference TRBV28 and TRBJ2-6, is DVKVTQSSRYLVKRTGEKVFLECVQDMDHENMFWYRQDPGLGLRLIYFSYDVKMKEKGDIPEGYSVSREKKERFSLILESASTNQTSMYLCASSPVSSGANVLTFGAGSRLTVL.